This TCR beta chain was captured by sequencing in a study of blood T cell repertoires in COVID-19 (dated by TCRdb to between 2020 and 2021). For the wider study: Samples covering the acute and convalescent phases of COVID-19 were provided by collaborators in the United States, Italy and Spain. The material from the prospective study consisted of cDNA or gDNA derived from T cells, B-cell-depleted T cells, or PBMCs. Deeply sampled blood TCRbeta repertoires from subjects exposed to, actively infected with, or recovered from COVID-19 were included in the dataset. The repertoires were released in a freely available public database meant as a resource for research on the immune response to SARS-CoV-2. Samples were obtained from the ongoing ImmuneRACE study (first 160 participants) and from 1,254 subjects provided by 6 global collaborators. Nearly every sample came with metadata listing a de-identified subject ID, COVID-19 status, age in years and sex. Where HLA class I and class II types were available, the types were taken from metadata supplied by the sample provider, not from assay-based typing.

Reading from cysteine to phenylalanine, the CDR3 counts 15 amino acids. Only the CDR3 part of the read is kept: 45 bases, read in frame from the first base. In the germline V gene (reference sequence), CDR1 corresponds to LNHNV and CDR2 to YYDKDF. Between the V and J ends, shortened by 0 bases and 4 bases respectively, the junction contains 9 bases. TCRbeta CDR3 regions were amplified from genomic DNA by means of the immunoSEQ Assay, a bias-controlled multiplex PCR. Per the source publication's procedure: The number of nucleated cells in each sample was estimated by amplification of reference gene primers within the assay. Sequence reads were collapsed and filtered to measure the absolute abundance of every unique TCRbeta CDR3 rearrangement. For each sample, productive Simpson clonality was calculated as the square root of Simpson's diversity index across productive rearrangements. In TCRdb, the immuneACCESS table is reduced to in-frame sequences with V and J assigned. These tables do not hold every clone; where another copy was compared, an unresolved V gene accounts for under half, and the others remain unexplained. D and trimming were read from the DNA, whereas the V and J calls and clone size are those reported in that table. The sample profile shows roughly 350,000 clones; 88% of them were found once. Around 4% of the sample rests with the top ten.

With regard to this clone: Its cognate antigen has yet to be identified. Base qualities are not recorded, but no much larger clone differs from it by a single base.

Whole blood was collected in K2EDTA tubes by collaborating institutions according to the institutions' own protocols. For TCRbeta analysis, collaborators shipped samples as frozen whole blood, isolated PBMCs, or DNA extracted from either of those sample types. Paper-wide results and their limitations: Clinical and demographic metadata were provided uncurated, with the amount varying by source and participant.

This receptor was identified in a woman aged 45-65 years with active or convalescent COVID-19. The sequencing input was peripheral blood. Here the chain combines TRBV15 and TRBJ1-4; too little of a D gene remains to name it. The CDR3 in this case is CATSRDAQFNEKLFF. The base sequence is TGTGCCACCAGCAGAGATGCACAGTTTAATGAAAAACTGTTTTTT.